The present TCR beta chain was sequenced within a study of T-cell memory formation after mild COVID-19. Study-wide context: Largely donor-specific sequence clusters came from two donors.

TCRdb called the 5' RACE reads again in MiXCR, with one record for every CDR3 protein. The table has 400,000 to 550,000 distinct CDR3 sequences, roughly 25% seen once. Study results and limitations: Later expanders leaned toward CD4+, whereas clones contracting from day 15 to 85 were balanced CD4/CD8. In pre-infection memory, a portion of responding clones appeared, which suggested that cross-reactive memory joined.

This clonotype was picked up a small number of times. What it recognizes is unknown. The source is an adult woman who had mild COVID-19 (a few samples of this study predate the infection). Cell type and time point are not known. What was sequenced was PBMCs or a T cell subset sorted from them (not recorded which).

The DNA for the CDR3 is TGTGCCAGCAGCTTCCTCGGACAGGGCCATACGCAGTATTTT. Protein product: CASSFLGQGHTQYF. The V and J genes are TRBV5-5 and TRBJ2-3; 8 bases are a match to TRBD1. V shed 2 bases and J 7 bases; nucleotides not matched to a gene: 6. From germline, CDR1 is SGHKS and CDR2 YYEKEE (reference sequence). This CDR3 region has 14 residues.